The T cell receptor (beta chain) described here comes from a study of blood T cell repertoires in COVID-19 (dated by TCRdb to the early 2020s). Describing the broader study: Collaborator samples came from the United States, Italy and Spain and covered acute and convalescent phases of COVID-19. The material from the prospective study consisted of cDNA or gDNA derived from T cells, B-cell-depleted T cells, or PBMCs. Subjects who had been exposed to COVID-19, were actively infected with it, or had recovered from it provided the deeply sampled blood TCRbeta repertoires that made up the dataset. A freely available public database, intended as a resource for researchers studying the immune response to SARS-CoV-2, is where the repertoires were released. Samples were obtained from the ongoing ImmuneRACE study (first 160 participants) and from over 1,000 subjects provided by 6 global collaborators. Sample metadata almost always included a de-identified subject ID, COVID-19 status, age in years and sex. HLA class I and class II types, where available, came from metadata supplied by the sample provider rather than from assay-based typing. General study outcomes and caveats: The amount of clinical and demographic metadata varied by source and participant and was provided uncurated.

With regard to this clone: Its recognized antigen is unknown. The sample holds no much larger clone one base away, and base qualities are not on file.

TCRbeta CDR3 regions were amplified from genomic DNA using the immunoSEQ Assay, a bias-controlled multiplex PCR. Processing in the source paper ran as follows. The number of nucleated cells in each sample was estimated by amplification of reference gene primers within the assay. Sequence reads were collapsed and filtered to measure the absolute abundance of every unique TCRbeta CDR3 rearrangement. For each sample, productive Simpson clonality was calculated by taking the square root of Simpson's diversity index across productive rearrangements. In TCRdb, the immuneACCESS table is reduced to in-frame sequences with V and J assigned. These tables do not hold every clone; where another copy was compared, an unresolved V gene accounts for under half, and the others remain unexplained. That table is the source of V, J and clone size, and D and trimming were worked out from the DNA. This sample lists about 120,000 clones; about nine tenths were detected once. The ten largest clones add up to approximately 7.7% of the sample.

Whole blood was collected in K2EDTA tubes by collaborating institutions according to the institutions' own protocols. For TCRbeta analysis, collaborators shipped samples as frozen whole blood, isolated PBMCs, or DNA extracted from either of those sample types. The TCR comes from a human donor in a cohort sampled during active COVID-19. The source material was peripheral blood.

The sequenced DNA is TGCAGTGCTAGTACGGGGGGGGCGAGCAATCAGCCCCAGCATTTT. This encodes CSASTGGASNQPQHF. Recombination linked TRBV20-1 to TRBJ1-5, and possibly TRBD1, on 6 matching bases. The cysteine opens and the phenylalanine closes a CDR3 of 15 amino acids. Of the read, only the CDR3 DNA is kept; its 45 bases are in frame from base 1. Trimming takes 3 bases from V and 1 base from J, and the germline ends sit 13 bases apart. Reading the germline V gene (reference sequence) gives CDR1 DFQATT and CDR2 SNEGSKA.